The source of this T cell receptor beta chain is a study of blood T cell repertoires in COVID-19. Study-wide background: T cells, B-cell-depleted T cells, or PBMCs supplied cDNA or gDNA.

Profiling relied on immunoSEQ multiplex PCR, and the TCRdb table lists in-frame clones only, not all of them. The sample includes tens of thousands of clones, approximately 90% of them seen just once. The receptor's source is a man between 65 and 85 years old with active COVID-19. The sequenced sample was peripheral blood.

The CDR3 here is CASSPRSEGAAGNTIYF. The CDR3 nucleotides read TGTGCCAGCTCACCGCGCTCAGAGGGGGCGGCTGGAAACACCATATATTTT. The chain has TRBV18 and TRBJ1-3; 7 positions agree with TRBD1. The ends lost 3 bases at V and 2 bases at J; junction bases unmatched: 10. This CDR3 contains 17 residues. From germline, CDR1 is KGHSH and CDR2 LQKENI.